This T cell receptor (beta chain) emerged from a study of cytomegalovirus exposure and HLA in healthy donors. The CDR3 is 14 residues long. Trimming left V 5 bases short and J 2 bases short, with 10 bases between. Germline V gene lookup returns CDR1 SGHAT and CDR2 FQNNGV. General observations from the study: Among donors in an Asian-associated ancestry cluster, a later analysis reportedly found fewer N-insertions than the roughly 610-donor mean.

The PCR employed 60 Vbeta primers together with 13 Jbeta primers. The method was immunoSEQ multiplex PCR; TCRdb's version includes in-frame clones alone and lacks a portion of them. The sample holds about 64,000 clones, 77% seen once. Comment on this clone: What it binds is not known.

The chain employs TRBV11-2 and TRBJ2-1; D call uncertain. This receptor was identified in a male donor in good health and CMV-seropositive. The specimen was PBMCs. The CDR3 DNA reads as TGTGCCAGCAGCCTCAGTCTGGCCTACAATGAGCAGTTCTTC. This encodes CASSLSLAYNEQFF.